This T cell receptor (beta chain) was captured in a study of T cells in Graves' hyperthyroidism and ophthalmopathy. This CDR3 contains 13 residues. Germline assignment: CDR1 LGHDT and CDR2 YNNKEL (reference sequence). V was shortened by 2 bases and J by 2 bases, with 5 bases between the two germline ends. This clonotype was seen at least ten times. The authors deemed Graves' hyperthyroidism stable absent ophthalmopathy progression within 18 months. Over 9 ml of fresh peripheral blood supplied the PBMCs. Authors of the study amplified TCR beta CDR3 regions from RNA transcripts. TCR CDR3 underwent first-round RT-PCR with the HTBI primer set. TCRdb processed the multiplex PCR reads anew with MiXCR; each CDR3 protein has one entry. The sample lists about 420,000 distinct CDR3 sequences; approximately 14% were seen once.

The receptor was isolated from a woman aged 18-35 years with Graves' hyperthyroidism. The J gene is TRBJ2-3, the V gene TRBV3-1; D is undetermined. The sample comprised blood. The CDR3 protein is CASSQPVTDTQYF. Here the CDR3 DNA reads TGTGCCAGCAGCCAACCAGTCACAGATACGCAGTATTTT.